The 23 T cell receptor beta chains below were found in one sample sequenced in a study of blood T cells in healthy people across ages. It was with a sample-barcoded 5' primer and a J-beta primer mix that a second PCR of roughly 7 to 12 cycles was run. Each CDR3 protein is one row after TCRdb ran MiXCR on the 5' RACE reads. In the table there are about 1.7 million distinct CDR3 sequences, approximately 28% of which are singletons. The specimen was blood. The receptors stem from a woman under 40 in good health.

The rearrangement uses TRBV7-6 and TRBJ2-1; a possible D gene is TRBD1 (6 bases). CDR1 and CDR2 from the germline V gene are SGHVS and FNYEAQ. The CDR3 runs to 16 residues. V dropped 5 bases and J dropped 0 bases, with 14 bases sitting between them. CDR3 residues: CASSLDRRNSYNEQFF. CDR3 nucleotides: TGTGCCAGCAGCCTTGACAGGAGGAACTCCTACAATGAGCAGTTCTTC. Full variable domain (remainder filled in from reference TRBV7-6 and TRBJ2-1): GAGVSQSPRYKVTKRGQDVALRCDPISGHVSLYWYRQALGQGPEFLTYFNYEAQQDKSGLPNDRFSAERPEGSISTLTIQRTEQRDSAMYRCASSLDRRNSYNEQFFGPGTRLTVL.

This clonotype was recorded at least ten times. The genes are TRBV7-2 and TRBJ2-1; no definite D call. The CDR3 runs 12 residues. In germline, CDR1 is SGHTA, CDR2 FQGNSA. Trimming took 2 bases from V and 11 from J, leaving 10 bases between them. The CDR3 region is CASSLQESQQFF. The CDR3 DNA reads as TGTGCCAGCAGCTTACAGGAGAGTCAGCAGTTCTTC.

This clonotype was recorded a few times. V is TRBV5-1 and J is TRBJ2-1; possible D gene TRBD2, 5 bases. The CDR3 totals 14 residues. Germline V gene data show CDR1 as SGHRS and CDR2 as YFSETQ. With 5 bases removed from V and 7 bases from J, the gap between germline ends came to 16 bases. CDR3 bases: TGCGCCAGCAGTTCACTCCGGGGAACGAATGAGCAGTTCTTC. As protein: CASSSLRGTNEQFF.

The chain employs TRBV5-1 and TRBJ2-3, with D tentatively TRBD2 (6 bases). Germline CDR1 reads SGHRS; CDR2 reads YFSETQ. V lost 1 base, J lost 6 bases, and 15 bases lay in between. The CDR3 has 15 amino acids. CDR3 residues: CASSLYGGRVDTQYF. DNA of the CDR3: TGCGCCAGCAGCTTGTACGGGGGTCGAGTGGATACGCAGTATTTT.

This clonotype has ten or more counts. This chain connects TRBV29-1 to TRBJ2-5, with D possibly TRBD2 on 5 matching bases. The germline CDR1 and CDR2 sequences are SQVTM and ANQGSEA. Trimming cost V 2 bases and J 5 bases, with 15 bases left between them. The CDR3 covers 14 residues. The CDR3 coding sequence is TGCAGCGTTGAACGGACCACCTCGGGGGAGACCCAGTACTTC. Its protein is CSVERTTSGETQYF. The whole variable domain, filled in from reference TRBV29-1 and TRBJ2-5, reads SAVISQKPSRDICQRGTSLTIQCQVDSQVTMMFWYRQQPGQSLTLIATANQGSEATYESGFVIDKFPISRPNLTFSTLTVSNMSPEDSSIYLCSVERTTSGETQYFGPGTRLLVL.

This clonotype was picked up many times. The chain couples TRBV7-7 to TRBJ1-4; D is uncertain. CDR1 and CDR2 (germline): SSHAT, FNYEAQ (reference sequence). The CDR3 has 18 residues. V was cut by 1 base and J by 3 bases, with 18 bases left in between. The CDR3 DNA reads as TGTGCCAGCAGCTTAGATGGGGAGAGGACGCTGCCTAATGAAAAACTGTTTTTT. Its protein product is CASSLDGERTLPNEKLFF.

The table lists this clonotype with many counts. This sequence joins TRBV20-1 and TRBJ2-6, with 7 bases that match TRBD2. CDR1 is DFQATT and CDR2 is SNEGSKA in the germline V gene (reference sequence). The CDR3 sequence is 14 residues long. The trim removed 6 bases at V and 2 bases at J, leaving 4 bases unmatched. CDR3 DNA sequence: TGCAGTGCCGCGCGGGAGCCTGGGGCCAACGTCCTGACTTTC. Its protein product is CSAAREPGANVLTF.

The chain carries TRBV5-1 and TRBJ2-7, with no clear D. Trimming removed 4 bases from V and 0 bases from J, with 11 bases in between. This CDR3 contains 14 residues. The germline gives CDR1 SGHRS, CDR2 YFSETQ. As DNA, the CDR3 is TGCGCCAGCAGCCCGGACGGAGACTCCTACGAGCAGTACTTC. It is translated as CASSPDGDSYEQYF.

The table lists this clonotype with many counts. The gene calls are TRBV7-3 and TRBJ2-6, with a tentative D call TRBD1 (6 bases). The CDR3 spans 15 residues. Trimming took off 5 bases at V and 2 bases at J, with 10 bases between the two ends. The V gene's germline CDR1 is SGHTA and CDR2 FQGTGA. CDR3 amino acids: CASSQQGAGANVLTF. The DNA of the CDR3 is TGTGCCAGCAGCCAACAGGGTGCTGGGGCCAACGTCCTGACTTTC. The full variable domain, with the rest looked up from reference TRBV7-3 and TRBJ2-6, is GAGVSQTPSNKVTEKGKYVELRCDPISGHTALYWYRQSLGQGPEFLIYFQGTGAADDSGLPNDRFFAVRPEGSVSTLKIQRTERGDSAVYLCASSQQGAGANVLTFGAGSRLTVL.

This clonotype has just a few counts. The chain employs TRBV7-9 and TRBJ2-1; D is perhaps TRBD1 (6 bases). CDR1 SEHNR and CDR2 FQNEAQ come from the germline V gene (reference sequence). The V end lost 7 bases, the J end lost 8 bases, and 9 bases lay between the germline ends. The CDR3 spans 11 residues. CDR3 nucleotides: TGTGCCAGCAAACAGGGCTATGAGCAGTTCTTC. This sequence encodes CASKQGYEQFF. Full variable domain (rest looked up from reference TRBV7-9 and TRBJ2-1): DTGVSQNPRHKITKRGQNVTFRCDPISEHNRLYWYRQTLGQGPEFLTYFQNEAQLEKSRLLSDRFSAERPKGSFSTLEIQRTEQGDSAMYLCASKQGYEQFFGPGTRLTVL.

This clonotype showed up just a few times. This chain joins TRBV5-1 and TRBJ1-2; D is unresolved. V lost 0 bases, J lost 3 bases, and 9 bases lay in between. The CDR3 is 14 residues long. Per germline, CDR1 SGHRS and CDR2 YFSETQ. CDR3 region: CASSLVGFDYGYTF. CDR3 sequence (DNA): TGCGCCAGCAGCTTGGTGGGGTTTGACTATGGCTACACCTTC.

This clonotype turned up a few times. This rearrangement joins TRBV24-1 to TRBJ2-7; tentatively, D is TRBD1 or TRBD2 (5 bases each). CDR1 is KGHDR and CDR2 is SFDVKD in the germline V gene. The CDR3 extends over 14 amino acids. The V end lost 4 bases, the J end lost 6 bases, and 15 bases lay between the germline ends. The CDR3: CATSDQEPRGEQYF. CDR3 DNA: TGTGCCACCAGTGACCAAGAGCCGAGGGGCGAGCAGTACTTC.

In this sample, this clonotype turned up a few times. The chain links TRBV29-1 to TRBJ2-3, with D hard to call. The CDR3 runs to 10 residues. V was shortened by 7 bases and J by 5 bases, with 7 bases between the two germline ends. The germline V gene encodes CDR1 SQVTM and CDR2 ANQGSEA. The DNA for the CDR3 is TGCAGCGACTCACAAGATACGCAGTATTTT. As protein: CSDSQDTQYF.

The gene calls are TRBV7-2 and TRBJ2-1, with D perhaps matching TRBD1 or TRBD2 (5 bases each). Trimming cost V 4 bases and J 7 bases, with 17 bases left between them. Germline loops: CDR1 SGHTA, CDR2 FQGNSA. The CDR3 loop spans 15 amino acids. CDR3 in DNA: TGTGCCAGCAGCTCACCCGGGGCCTCGGTAAATGAGCAGTTCTTC. It yields the protein CASSSPGASVNEQFF.

This rearrangement joins TRBV6-1 to TRBJ1-4, with TRBD1 as a possible D gene (5 bases). V lost 8 bases and J lost 10, with 17 bases in between. The CDR3 runs 13 residues. From germline, CDR1 is MNHNS and CDR2 SASEGT. The CDR3 reads CASGGTFFGKLFF. CDR3 sequence (DNA): TGTGCCAGCGGGGGTACTTTTTTCGGAAAACTGTTTTTT.

The DNA of the CDR3 is TGTGCCAGCAGGTCCGGGACAATGAACACTGAAGCTTTCTTT. It encodes CASRSGTMNTEAFF. V and J are TRBV28 and TRBJ1-1, with a possible D match to TRBD1 (6 bases). V lost 6 bases and J lost 0, with 11 bases in between. The CDR3 totals 14 residues. Germline CDR1 reads MDHEN; CDR2 reads SYDVKM.

This clonotype was seen at least ten times. The CDR3 DNA sequence: TGTGCCAGCAAGGCTAGCGGGAAAGACAATGAGCAGTTCTTC. It translates to CASKASGKDNEQFF. The chain joins TRBV6-2 or TRBV6-3 to TRBJ2-1; 9 nucleotides agree with TRBD2. The V and J ends lost 7 bases and 5 bases, in that order; junction bases with no gene match: 6. This CDR3 spans 14 amino acids. Germline loops: CDR1 MNHEY, CDR2 SVGEGT.

The chain combines TRBV24-1 with TRBJ1-2; D might be TRBD1 (5 bases). This CDR3 has 13 residues. The germline V and J ends were trimmed by 4 bases and 2 bases, with 7 bases remaining between them. The V gene's germline CDR1 is KGHDR and CDR2 SFDVKD. In DNA, the CDR3 is TGTGCCACCAGTGAGGGGGGAAACTATGGCTACACCTTC. It specifies CATSEGGNYGYTF.

This clonotype was seen more than once but under ten times. The gene calls are TRBV7-2 and TRBJ2-7, with TRBD2 as a possible D gene (6 bases). The CDR3 covers 14 residues. Germline assignment: CDR1 SGHTA and CDR2 FQGNSA. Between the trimmed V and J ends, which lost 5 bases and 6 bases, there was a span of 17 bases. This CDR3 reads CASSVQTSSGEQYF. Here the CDR3 DNA reads TGTGCCAGCAGCGTCCAGACTAGTTCGGGCGAGCAGTACTTC.

The chain uses TRBV28 and TRBJ2-5, with TRBD1 as a possible D gene (7 bases). The germline CDR1 and CDR2 sequences are MDHEN and SYDVKM. V lost 5 bases and J lost 2, with 18 bases in between. The CDR3 sequence is 16 residues long. CDR3 DNA: TGTGCCAGCAGTGCGGGGACAGAGGTACTGCAAGAGACCCAGTACTTC. It translates to CASSAGTEVLQETQYF. Complete variable domain (other parts from reference TRBV28 and TRBJ2-5): DVKVTQSSRYLVKRTGEKVFLECVQDMDHENMFWYRQDPGLGLRLIYFSYDVKMKEKGDIPEGYSVSREKKERFSLILESASTNQTSMYLCASSAGTEVLQETQYFGPGTRLLVL.

With regard to this clonotype: A read error may be the cause here, since a much bigger clone is one base away. The V gene is TRBV29-1, the J gene TRBJ2-1, with 13 bases that match TRBD2. J lost 9 bases, V lost 7 bases, and 9 bases had no gene match. The CDR3 has 14 residues. CDR1 SQVTM and CDR2 ANQGSEA come from the germline V gene. The CDR3 coding sequence is TGCAGCGCCACGGGACTAGCGGGAAACAGTGAGCAGTTCTTC. Its protein product is CSATGLAGNSEQFF.

V is TRBV7-9 and J is TRBJ2-7; 14 nucleotides line up with TRBD2. CDR3 length: 15 amino acids. Losses at the gene ends were 6 bases for V and 6 bases for J; bases not matched to a gene: 7. CDR1 is SEHNR, CDR2 FQNEAQ, per germline (reference sequence). CDR3 loop: CASSFGGLAGVEQYF. CDR3 coding DNA: TGTGCCAGCAGTTTCGGGGGACTAGCGGGAGTCGAGCAGTACTTC.

This clonotype has a handful of counts. V is TRBV20-1 and J is TRBJ2-3; 7 bases map to TRBD2. CDR1 and CDR2 from the germline V gene are DFQATT and SNEGSKA (reference sequence). This CDR3 contains 14 residues. V was clipped by 5 bases and J by 2 bases; unmatched bases: 7. DNA for the CDR3: TGCAGTGCTTCGACTAGCTCGGTCACAGATACGCAGTATTTT. Its protein product is CSASTSSVTDTQYF.